This T cell receptor beta chain was captured by sequencing in a study of breast tumors, draining lymph nodes, adjacent tissues. Axillary draining lymph nodes of breast cancer patients supplied the node samples. General study findings and limits: The lymph node origin of tumor T cells was framed as consistent with a hypothesis, not demonstrated. Most tumor T cells seemingly derive from lymph node, then expand in tumor. Tumor TCR diversity was below lymph nodes but above nontumor tissue. Tumor and nontumor repertoires were significantly more similar in luminal-like than in basal-like breast cancer.

Concerning this clonotype: Its matching antigen is unknown.

TCRdb re-analysed the multiplex PCR reads in MiXCR, keeping a single row per CDR3 protein. The sample includes approximately 200,000 distinct CDR3 sequences, roughly 31% of them seen just once. This CDR3 is built from 15 residues. Germline CDR1 LNHNV, CDR2 YYDKDF (reference sequence). The V end lost 0 bases, the J end lost 7 bases, and 15 bases lay between the germline ends. This sequence originates from a female donor with breast cancer. Some clones in this sample may be carry-over from other donors' samples. Specimen: axillary lymph node tissue. The chain is built from TRBV15 and TRBJ1-2; D possibly corresponds to TRBD1 (5 bases). The CDR3 coding sequence is TGTGCCACCAGCAGAGAGGGAACAGGTAAGGGTGGCTACACCTTC. This sequence encodes CATSREGTGKGGYTF.